The next 20 T cell receptor beta chains were all read from a single sample in a study of cytomegalovirus exposure and HLA in healthy donors. Vbeta (60) and Jbeta (13) primers were used in the PCR. Method: immunoSEQ multiplex PCR; TCRdb's copy keeps in-frame clones and lacks some. The sample includes 100,000 to 150,000 clones, around 74% of them seen just once. The sequenced sample was PBMCs. Receptors were obtained from a man aged 35-49 years in good health and CMV-seropositive.

The chain combines TRBV15 with TRBJ2-1; 11 bases are shared with TRBD1. The CDR3 length is 16 residues. Per germline, CDR1 LNHNV and CDR2 YYDKDF (reference sequence). V lost 0 bases and J lost 6; bases outside the gene matches: 4. CDR3 in amino acids: CATSRDSGTGGNEQFF. CDR3 DNA: TGTGCCACCAGCAGAGATAGCGGGACAGGGGGCAATGAGCAGTTCTTC.

The V gene is TRBV5-6, the J gene TRBJ2-5; 7 bases match TRBD1. CDR3 length: 15 amino acids. Germline CDR1 reads SGHDT; CDR2 reads YYEEEE. Losses at the gene ends were 4 bases for V and 5 bases for J; bases not matched to a gene: 11. CDR3: CASSPYEGGSETQYF. The CDR3 DNA follows: TGTGCCAGCAGCCCTTACGAAGGGGGCTCGGAGACCCAGTACTTC. Variable domain in full (rest from reference TRBV5-6 and TRBJ2-5): DAGVTQSPTHLIKTRGQQVTLRCSPKSGHDTVSWYQQALGQGPQFIFQYYEEEERQRGNFPDRFSGHQFPNYSSELNVNALLLGDSALYLCASSPYEGGSETQYFGPGTRLLVL.

This chain joins TRBV30 and TRBJ1-5; 7 bases fit TRBD1. The V and J ends lost 2 bases and 5 bases, in that order; junction bases with no gene match: 6. CDR3 size: 14 residues. CDR1 and CDR2 (germline): GTSNPN, SVGIG (reference sequence). This CDR3 reads CAWSPGGWDQPQHF. The CDR3 DNA reads as TGTGCCTGGAGTCCAGGGGGGTGGGATCAGCCCCAGCATTTT.

The V call is TRBV28, the J call TRBJ1-1, with 7 bases matching TRBD1. The CDR3 consists of 15 residues. Germline CDR1 reads MDHEN; CDR2 reads SYDVKM. With V trimmed by 5 bases and J by 4 bases, 10 bases remained unmatched. The CDR3, as DNA: TGTGCCAGCAGTGTAATACCGGGACAGATCACTGAAGCTTTCTTT. Translation: CASSVIPGQITEAFF.

As DNA, the CDR3 is TGTGCCAGCAGCTCCCCGGTGGGGGGCACTGAAGCTTTCTTT. Its protein is CASSSPVGGTEAFF. This chain uses TRBV7-9 with TRBJ1-1, with a possible D match to TRBD1 (5 bases). CDR3 length: 14 amino acids. Germline V gene lookup returns CDR1 SEHNR and CDR2 FQNEAQ (reference sequence). V lost 4 bases to trimming and J lost 4 bases, with 13 bases between them.

CDR3 sequence: CASSQRAPGQGGGEQFF. CDR3 DNA sequence: TGTGCCAGCAGCCAACGCGCACCGGGACAGGGAGGAGGTGAGCAGTTCTTC. The V call is TRBV4-2, the J call TRBJ2-1, with TRBD1 matching over 9 bases. The germline V gene has CDR1 LGHNA and CDR2 YNFKEQ. V was clipped by 2 bases and J by 9 bases; unmatched bases: 14. This CDR3 has 17 amino acids.

The chain links TRBV19 to TRBJ1-6, with 9 positions matching TRBD1. The CDR3 is 16 residues long. Germline V CDR1 and CDR2: LNHDA, SQIVND (reference sequence). V shed 3 bases, J shed 7 bases, and the junction held 7 bases outside the gene matches. The CDR3 DNA reads as TGTGCCAGTAGTATCGGACAGGGGATCCGCAATTCACCCCTCCACTTT. Its protein is CASSIGQGIRNSPLHF.

The chain recombines TRBV19 with TRBJ1-1, with TRBD1 matching over 8 bases. J gave up 3 bases and V 10 bases, and 13 bases lay outside the gene matches. Looked up from germline, CDR1 is LNHDA and CDR2 is SQIVND (reference sequence). This CDR3 is built from 15 residues. DNA of the CDR3: TGTGCCACAAAAACAGGGGGAGGGTCCTACACTGAAGCTTTCTTT. This sequence encodes CATKTGGGSYTEAFF. The whole variable domain, filled in from reference TRBV19 and TRBJ1-1, reads DGGITQSPKYLFRKEGQNVTLSCEQNLNHDAMYWYRQDPGQGLRLIYYSQIVNDFQKGDIAEGYSVSREKKESFPLTVTSAQKNPTAFYLCATKTGGGSYTEAFFGQGTRLTVV.

This clone has only a few counts. This chain uses TRBV28 with TRBJ2-1; no reliable D call. The CDR3 sequence is 14 residues long. Germline V lookup: CDR1 MDHEN, CDR2 SYDVKM. The V and J ends lost 2 bases and 7 bases respectively, with 12 bases between them. This chain's CDR3 is CASSLGLPTNEQFF. The CDR3 region has the DNA TGTGCCAGCAGTTTAGGGCTACCGACGAATGAGCAGTTCTTC.

The chain couples TRBV4-1 to TRBJ2-3; no reliable D call. This CDR3 contains 15 residues. Trimming cost V 1 base and J 3 bases, with 11 bases left between them. CDR1 MGHRA and CDR2 YSYEKL come from the germline V gene. The CDR3, as DNA: TGCGCCAGCAGCCAAGGTCCCGAAGCGACAGATACGCAGTATTTT. It translates to CASSQGPEATDTQYF.

This clone was seen more than once but under ten times. The rearrangement uses TRBV2 and TRBJ2-1, with a tentative D call TRBD1 (5 bases). The CDR3 spans 15 residues. Trimming removed 3 bases at V and 1 base at J, with 10 bases between. CDR1 is SNHLY, CDR2 FYNNEI, per germline. CDR3 region: CASSDRTFSYNEQFF. DNA of the CDR3: TGTGCCAGCAGTGACCGGACATTTTCCTACAATGAGCAGTTCTTC.

This clone turned up a few times. The chain couples TRBV6-5 to TRBJ2-5, with 7 positions matching TRBD1. With the DNA end fitting TRBJ2-7 better, the J assignment may be wrong. The CDR3 is 15 amino acids. Per germline, CDR1 MNHEY and CDR2 SVGAGI. CDR3 sequence (DNA): TGTGCCAGCAGTTACTTGGGGGACAGACCCTACGAGCAGTACTTC. Protein: CASSYLGDRPYEQYF.

This sequence joins TRBV9 and TRBJ1-1; 7 nucleotides match TRBD1. Germline assignment: CDR1 SGDLS and CDR2 YYNGEE. The V gene end was trimmed by 3 bases and the J gene end by 7 bases; junction bases not matched to a gene: 18. This CDR3 region has 17 residues. In DNA, the CDR3 is TGTGCCAGCAGCGGCCCGCGTCTAGACAGGGATACAGGTGAAGCTTTCTTT. As protein: CASSGPRLDRDTGEAFF.

A few counts support this clone. The chain combines TRBV7-2 with TRBJ2-5; no definite D call. In germline, CDR1 is SGHTA, CDR2 FQGNSA. The V gene lost 2 bases and the J gene lost 4 bases, with 23 bases spanning the gap. The length of the CDR3 is 18 residues. The CDR3 loop is CASSLSPWMGRFGETQYF. In DNA form, the CDR3 reads TGTGCCAGCAGCTTATCCCCCTGGATGGGCCGATTCGGAGAGACCCAGTACTTC.

V is TRBV28 and J is TRBJ2-3, with TRBD2 matching over 8 bases. CDR1 is MDHEN, CDR2 SYDVKM, per germline. V lost 6 bases to trimming and J lost 1 base; unmatched junction nucleotides: 3. This CDR3 has 14 residues. CDR3 residues: CASSPGGGTDTQYF. CDR3 bases: TGTGCCAGCAGCCCGGGGGGGGGCACAGATACGCAGTATTTT.

The chain links TRBV7-8 to TRBJ2-3; TRBD1 agrees at 7 bases. Germline values: CDR1 SGHVS, CDR2 FQNEAQ. The CDR3 has 12 amino acids. The J segment lost 10 bases and the V segment lost 1 base, leaving 2 bases of the junction unmatched. The CDR3 DNA reads TGTGCCAGCAGCTTAGTGCAGGGGGCGCAGTATTTT. It specifies CASSLVQGAQYF.

Only a few counts were recorded for this clone. This chain connects TRBV28 to TRBJ1-5; 8 nucleotides align to TRBD1. Losses at the gene ends were 6 bases for V and 4 bases for J; bases not matched to a gene: 5. Germline CDR1 reads MDHEN; CDR2 reads SYDVKM. The CDR3 has 14 amino acids. The CDR3 nucleotides read TGTGCCAGCAGCTACAGGGGGGGAAATCAGCCCCAGCATTTT. It specifies CASSYRGGNQPQHF.

V usage is TRBV6-1 and J usage is TRBJ2-1, with 12 bases matching TRBD2. CDR1 and CDR2 from the germline V gene are MNHNS and SASEGT. V lost 6 bases to trimming and J lost 7 bases; unmatched junction nucleotides: 7. The CDR3 sequence is 15 residues long. Here the CDR3 DNA reads TGTGCCAGCAGCTACGGACTAGCGGGAAGGAATGAGCAGTTCTTC. The encoded protein is CASSYGLAGRNEQFF.

This clone was counted only a few times. The V gene is TRBV5-1, the J gene TRBJ2-7; 9 positions agree with TRBD1. Germline CDR1 reads SGHRS; CDR2 reads YFSETQ. The V and J ends lost 2 bases and 1 base, in that order; junction bases with no gene match: 10. The CDR3 covers 17 residues. CDR3 amino acids: CASSFSATGTGSYEQYF. The CDR3 DNA sequence: TGCGCCAGCAGCTTCTCCGCAACCGGGACAGGGTCCTACGAGCAGTACTTC.

The CDR3 bases are TGTGCCAGCAGCTTGGTCCTCAGGGGCCATGAGCAGTTCTTC. It encodes CASSLVLRGHEQFF. V usage is TRBV11-2 and J usage is TRBJ2-1; D is possibly TRBD1 (6 bases). Trimming removed 3 bases at V and 8 bases at J, with 14 bases between. The CDR3 contains 14 residues. Germline values: CDR1 SGHAT, CDR2 FQNNGV.